The 3 T cell receptor beta chains below come from one sample, sequenced in a study of Ad26.COV2.S vaccination and SARS-CoV-2 variants. TCRdb's copy holds only in-frame clones and misses some; the assay was immunoSEQ multiplex PCR. This repertoire shows under 500,000 clones, 92% found once; its top ten account for around 1.7%. Treatment here: about 20 received Ad26.COV2.S at low or high dose, single or two shots; several received placebo; per-sample allocation not given. The samples date from day 63 after the first vaccine or placebo injection. The starting material was peripheral blood, obtained in a trial of Ad26.COV2.S vaccine versus placebo. The receptors come from a person between 18 and 65 years old who received the Ad26.COV2.S COVID-19 vaccine or a placebo.

The rearrangement links TRBV9 to TRBJ2-4; D uncertain. The CDR3 contains 12 residues. Germline-derived CDR1 and CDR2 are SGDLS and YYNGEE. V lost 3 bases and J lost 5, with 6 bases in between. CDR3 coding DNA: TGTGCCAGCAGCGGTACAGAAAACATTCAGTACTTC. It translates to CASSGTENIQYF.

This rearrangement joins TRBV2 to TRBJ2-4; 7 bases agree with TRBD2. The V gene's germline CDR1 is SNHLY and CDR2 FYNNEI. This CDR3 is 15 amino acids long. The V and J ends lost 5 bases and 0 bases, in that order; junction bases with no gene match: 4. The DNA for the CDR3 is TGTGCCAGCAGTCGACTAGCAGGAGCCAAAAACATTCAGTACTTC. The encoded protein is CASSRLAGAKNIQYF.

In DNA form, the CDR3 reads TGTGCCAGTTCAGATGTCCGGGATAGCTACGAGCAGTACTTC. Protein product: CASSDVRDSYEQYF. The J gene is TRBJ2-7, the V gene TRBV18, with D possibly being TRBD2 (5 bases). The CDR3 has 14 amino acids. From germline, CDR1 is KGHSH and CDR2 LQKENI. V was shortened by 9 bases and J by 3 bases, with 18 bases between the two germline ends.